The rows below give T cell receptor beta chains drawn from one sample of a study of T-cell reconstitution after alpha-beta-depleted transplantation in children. TCRdb reanalysed the PCR reads using MiXCR and keeps one entry per CDR3 protein. Of fewer than 35,000 distinct CDR3 sequences listed, roughly a sixth are singletons. The specimen comprised PBMCs, mostly from graft donor cells, sampled 60 days after TCRalphabeta/CD19-depleted stem cell transplant. All receptors come from a male patient under 10 years old who had a stem cell transplant for acute lymphoblastic leukemia, so the T cells may come from the graft donor. The CDR3 runs from the conserved cysteine through the conserved F or W. Fields, in order: J gene, D gene, clone size, V gene, CDR3 DNA, CDR3 protein. A D gene is named only where the DNA matches it firmly. Expanded clones are given a class, and other clones once, few, many or no size at all.

TRBJ2-2	-	medium-sized	TRBV5-1	TGCGCCAGCAGCTCGGGGACCGGACCCAGCGGCGGGGAGCTGTTTTTT	CASSSGTGPSGGELFF
TRBJ2-1	TRBD2	few	TRBV4-2	TGTGCCAGCAGCCAACGCGTGGGCCCGGGACTAGCGGGCAATGAGCAGTTCTTC	CASSQRVGPGLAGNEQFF
TRBJ1-5	TRBD1	few	TRBV11-2	TGTGCCAGCAGCTTGGGGACAGGGGGGCTTAGCAATCAGCCCCAGCATTTT	CASSLGTGGLSNQPQHF
TRBJ1-1	TRBD1	-	TRBV30	TGTGCCTGGAACAGGGGTGGCACTGAAGCTTTCTTT	CAWNRGGTEAFF
TRBJ2-3	TRBD2	-	TRBV20-1	TGCAGTGCCTTTTTTAGCGGGGGGGCGGATACGCAGTATTTT	CSAFFSGGADTQYF
TRBJ1-2	TRBD1	few	TRBV10-2	TGCGCCAGCAGTCTGGGGACAGGGAACTATGGCTACACCTTC	CASSLGTGNYGYTF
TRBJ1-1	-	-	TRBV7-2	TGTGCCAGCAGCTCACGACCTTCTTTGTCTAACACTGAAGCTTTCTTT	CASSSRPSLSNTEAFF
TRBJ2-3	-	-	TRBV7-9	TGTGCCAGCAGCTTACCGGTCCCAGATACGCAGTATTTT	CASSLPVPDTQYF
TRBJ2-3	TRBD2	-	TRBV11-1	TGTGCCAGCAGCTTAGTCGTAAGACTAGCGGGGGATACAGATACGCAGTATTTT	CASSLVVRLAGDTDTQYF
TRBJ2-6	-	many	TRBV3-1	TGTGCCAGCAGCCAACTCAGGGGGGCCAACGTCCTGACTTTC	CASSQLRGANVLTF
TRBJ2-3	-	few	TRBV28	TGTGCCAGCAGTCAACTAGGCACAGATACGCAGTATTTT	CASSQLGTDTQYF
TRBJ2-1	TRBD1	hyperexpanded	TRBV27	TGTGCCAGCAGTTTACCCTCGACAGGGGGTGAGCAGTTCTTC	CASSLPSTGGEQFF
TRBJ1-2	TRBD1	few	TRBV13	TGTGCCAGCAGCCTCGGAGGGACAGACTATGGCTACACCTTC	CASSLGGTDYGYTF
TRBJ2-7	TRBD1	-	TRBV5-5	TGTGCCAGCAGCTTCACCGGACAGGGGGACCTCGCGCAGTACTTC	CASSFTGQGDLAQYF
TRBJ2-7	TRBD1	-	TRBV6-1	TGTGCCAGCGGCCCGACTGCAGGGGGTTCCTACGAGCAGTACTTC	CASGPTAGGSYEQYF
TRBJ1-6	-	few	TRBV5-5	TGTGCCAGCAGCTTGACAAATTCACCCCTCCACTTT	CASSLTNSPLHF
TRBJ1-5	TRBD1	-	TRBV4-1	TGCGCCAGCAGCCAAGACAGGGGGCATCAGCCCCAGCATTTT	CASSQDRGHQPQHF
TRBJ2-3	TRBD1	many	TRBV12-3/TRBV12-4	TGTGCCAGCCCGGGACAGGGTTCAGATACGCAGTATTTT	CASPGQGSDTQYF
TRBJ1-3	-	-	TRBV13	TGTGCCAGCAGCTTATTAGGTCTGGGTTCTGGAAACACCATATATTTT	CASSLLGLGSGNTIYF
TRBJ1-4	-	many	TRBV7-9	TGTGCCAGCGGACACGTGGAGGCTAATGAAAAACTGTTTTTT	CASGHVEANEKLFF
TRBJ2-3	-	-	TRBV7-9	TGTGCCAGCATACTAGATGGTGCAGATACGCAGTATTTT	CASILDGADTQYF
TRBJ2-7	-	-	TRBV27	TGTGCCAGCAGTTTATCCCCAGGCTCCTTATACGAGCAGTACTTC	CASSLSPGSLYEQYF
TRBJ1-3	-	many	TRBV27	TGTGCCAGCAGCCTCCAGGGGCTCGGTGGAAACACCATATATTTT	CASSLQGLGGNTIYF
TRBJ1-3	-	many	TRBV4-3	TGCGCCAGCAGCCAAGAGGGACCTGGAAACACCATATATTTT	CASSQEGPGNTIYF
TRBJ2-7	-	few	TRBV9	TGTGCCAGCAGCACCCAGCCGGGTCTAGCTTACGAGCAGTACTTC	CASSTQPGLAYEQYF
TRBJ1-1	-	-	TRBV29-1	TGCAGCGTTGGGGTACAGGGCGGTTTCACTGAAGCTTTCTTT	CSVGVQGGFTEAFF
TRBJ1-2	TRBD1	-	TRBV6-2/TRBV6-3	TGTGCCAGCAGTGACAGGGTGGACTACACCTTC	CASSDRVDYTF
TRBJ2-3	TRBD2	-	TRBV6-2/TRBV6-3	TGTGCCAGCAGCTCAGCGGGGGGGACCACAGATACGCAGTATTTT	CASSSAGGTTDTQYF